This T cell receptor beta chain was recorded in a study of cytomegalovirus exposure and HLA in healthy donors. The PCR contained 60 Vbeta and 13 Jbeta primers. Some clones are missing from TCRdb's copy, which holds only in-frame ones; the method was immunoSEQ multiplex PCR. The table has over 120,000 clones, more than 75% seen once; the top ten hold about 2.4%. Germline CDR1 MDHEN, CDR2 SYDVKM. The CDR3 runs 18 residues. The J segment lost 2 bases and the V segment lost 0 bases, leaving 9 bases of the junction unmatched. Study-wide findings and caveats: V segments that were indistinguishable, TRBV6-2 and TRBV6-3 among them, were omitted from analysis.

A word on this clone: Its target is unknown.

The donors were healthy bone marrow donors. Sequencing was done on a sample of PBMCs. The sequence came from a woman younger than 30 in good health and CMV-seropositive. The chain has TRBV28 and TRBJ1-4; 7 bases map to TRBD1. The CDR3 region has the DNA TGTGCCAGCAGTTTATGGCCCGGAGGGGGCGGGACTAATGAAAAACTGTTTTTT. Translated: CASSLWPGGGGTNEKLFF.